The entry below describes one T cell receptor (beta chain). The antigen is unknown. Assay: immunoSEQ multiplex PCR; the TCRdb copy retains only in-frame clones and omits some. The data hold around 610,000 clones, with roughly 96% observed a single time. The data are from a study of shared clonotypes between healthy human individuals. Positively selected for CCR7, the CD45RO-negative cells used as naive CD8 cells excluded terminally differentiated effector memory CD45RA+ cells. Whole-study findings and limits: Naive subsets generally had larger estimated richness than memory subsets. For naive CD4 cells, 4.5% to 6.5% of clonotypes were shared across a handful of donors.

This receptor was obtained from a woman under 40 in good health. The sequencing sample was made of naive CD8+ T cells sorted from blood.

The CDR3 loop reads CASRPGPYSNQPQHF. For the CDR3, the DNA is TGTGCCAGCAGACCAGGTCCTTATAGCAATCAGCCCCAGCATTTT. The chain combines TRBV28 with TRBJ1-5; no reliable D call. The V end lost 6 bases, the J end lost 0 bases, and 12 bases lay between the germline ends. Germline V lookup: CDR1 MDHEN, CDR2 SYDVKM. The CDR3 has 15 amino acids.